The clone carrying this T cell receptor beta chain showed up just a few times. Some clones are missing from TCRdb's copy, which holds only in-frame ones; the method was immunoSEQ multiplex PCR. The table shows 150,000 to 200,000 clones, with 84% occurring only once. The data stem from a study of blood T cell repertoires in COVID-19. This CDR3 has 14 residues. The V segment lost 6 bases and the J segment 2 bases; nucleotides outside the gene matches: 7. The germline gives CDR1 SNHLY, CDR2 FYNNEI. The sequencing input was peripheral blood. The gene calls are TRBV2 and TRBJ2-7, with 7 bases lining up with TRBD1. The sequence came from a human donor with acute or convalescent COVID-19. The donor label of this sample is uncertain. In DNA form, the CDR3 reads TGTGCCAGCAGCCAAAGACAGGGAACCTACGAGCAGTACTTC. It is translated as CASSQRQGTYEQYF.